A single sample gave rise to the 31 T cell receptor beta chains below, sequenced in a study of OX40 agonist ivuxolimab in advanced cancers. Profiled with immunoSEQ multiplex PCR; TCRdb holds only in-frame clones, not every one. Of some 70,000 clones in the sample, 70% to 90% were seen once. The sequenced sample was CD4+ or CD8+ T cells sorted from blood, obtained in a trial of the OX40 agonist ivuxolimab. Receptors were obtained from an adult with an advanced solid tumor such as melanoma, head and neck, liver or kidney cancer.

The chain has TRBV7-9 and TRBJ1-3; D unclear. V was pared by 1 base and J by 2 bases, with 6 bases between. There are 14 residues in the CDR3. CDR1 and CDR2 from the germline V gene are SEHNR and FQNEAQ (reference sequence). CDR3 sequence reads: CASSLGVTGNTIYF. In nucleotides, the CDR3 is TGTGCCAGCAGCTTAGGGGTAACTGGAAACACCATATATTTT.

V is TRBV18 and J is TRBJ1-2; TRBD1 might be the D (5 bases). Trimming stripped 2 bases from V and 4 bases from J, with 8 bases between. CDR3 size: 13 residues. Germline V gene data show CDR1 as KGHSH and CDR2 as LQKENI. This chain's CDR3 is CASSPEGIYGYTF. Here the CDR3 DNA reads TGTGCCAGCTCACCAGAGGGGATCTATGGCTACACCTTC.

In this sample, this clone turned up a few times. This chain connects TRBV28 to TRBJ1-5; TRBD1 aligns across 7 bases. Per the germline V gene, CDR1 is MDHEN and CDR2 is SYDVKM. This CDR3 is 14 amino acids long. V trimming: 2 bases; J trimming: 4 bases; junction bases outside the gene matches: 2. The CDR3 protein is CASSLRRGNQPQHF. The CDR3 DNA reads TGTGCCAGCAGTTTACGCAGGGGGAATCAGCCCCAGCATTTT. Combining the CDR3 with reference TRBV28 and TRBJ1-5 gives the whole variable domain DVKVTQSSRYLVKRTGEKVFLECVQDMDHENMFWYRQDPGLGLRLIYFSYDVKMKEKGDIPEGYSVSREKKERFSLILESASTNQTSMYLCASSLRRGNQPQHFGDGTRLSIL.

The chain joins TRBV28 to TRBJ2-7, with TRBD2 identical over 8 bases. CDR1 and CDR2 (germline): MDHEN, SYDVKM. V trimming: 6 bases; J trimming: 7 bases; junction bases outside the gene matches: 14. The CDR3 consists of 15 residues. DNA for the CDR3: TGTGCCAGCAGCCGCAGCGGGGGCCCCGATGTGGAGCAGTACTTC. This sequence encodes CASSRSGGPDVEQYF.

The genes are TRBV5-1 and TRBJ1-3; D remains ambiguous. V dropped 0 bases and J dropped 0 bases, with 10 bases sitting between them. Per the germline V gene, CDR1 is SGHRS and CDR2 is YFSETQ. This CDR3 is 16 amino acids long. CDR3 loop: CASSLGLLSSGNTIYF. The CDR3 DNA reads TGCGCCAGCAGCTTGGGACTTCTGAGCTCTGGAAACACCATATATTTT.

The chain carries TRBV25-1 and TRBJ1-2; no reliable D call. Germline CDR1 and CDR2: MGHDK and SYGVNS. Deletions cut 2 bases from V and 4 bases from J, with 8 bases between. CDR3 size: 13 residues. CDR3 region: CASSEGPSYGYTF. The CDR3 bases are TGTGCCAGCAGTGAAGGACCGAGCTATGGCTACACCTTC.

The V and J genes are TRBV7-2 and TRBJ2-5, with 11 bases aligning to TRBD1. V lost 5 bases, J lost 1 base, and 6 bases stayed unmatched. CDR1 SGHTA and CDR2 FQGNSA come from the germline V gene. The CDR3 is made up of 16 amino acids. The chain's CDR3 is CASSPPGTGGQETQYF. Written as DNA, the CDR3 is TGTGCCAGCAGCCCACCCGGGACAGGGGGCCAAGAGACCCAGTACTTC.

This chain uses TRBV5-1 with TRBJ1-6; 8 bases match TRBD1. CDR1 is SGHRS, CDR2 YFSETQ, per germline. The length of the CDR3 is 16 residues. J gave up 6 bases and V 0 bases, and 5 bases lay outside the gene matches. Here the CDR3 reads CASSLDGTGSNSPLHF. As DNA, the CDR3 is TGCGCCAGCAGCTTGGACGGGACAGGAAGTAATTCACCCCTCCACTTT.

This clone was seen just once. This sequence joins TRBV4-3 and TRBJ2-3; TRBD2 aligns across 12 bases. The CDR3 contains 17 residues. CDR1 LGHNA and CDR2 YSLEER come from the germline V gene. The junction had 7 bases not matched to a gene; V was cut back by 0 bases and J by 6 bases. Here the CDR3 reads CASSQDPLAGGSDTQYF. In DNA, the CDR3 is TGCGCCAGCAGCCAAGATCCGCTAGCGGGAGGGTCCGATACGCAGTATTTT.

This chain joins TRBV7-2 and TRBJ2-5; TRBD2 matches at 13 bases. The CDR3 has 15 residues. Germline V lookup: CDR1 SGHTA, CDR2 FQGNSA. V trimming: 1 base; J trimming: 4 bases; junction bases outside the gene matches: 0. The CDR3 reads CASSLGLAGGETQYF. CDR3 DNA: TGTGCCAGCAGCTTAGGACTAGCGGGAGGAGAGACCCAGTACTTC.

CDR3 sequence: CASSLAGGYEQYF. The CDR3 DNA follows: TGTGCCAGCAGCTTAGCGGGGGGCTACGAGCAGTACTTC. This chain links TRBV7-9 with TRBJ2-7; TRBD2 is a possible D gene (6 bases). The V gene lost 0 bases and the J gene lost 3 bases, with 6 bases spanning the gap. The length of the CDR3 is 13 residues. Germline V gene sequence: CDR1 SEHNR, CDR2 FQNEAQ (reference sequence).

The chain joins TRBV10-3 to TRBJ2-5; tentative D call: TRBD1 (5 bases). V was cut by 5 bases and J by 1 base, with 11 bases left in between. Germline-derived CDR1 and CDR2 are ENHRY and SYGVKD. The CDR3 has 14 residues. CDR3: CAISTGQSQETQYF. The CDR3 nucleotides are TGTGCCATCAGTACCGGACAATCCCAAGAGACCCAGTACTTC.

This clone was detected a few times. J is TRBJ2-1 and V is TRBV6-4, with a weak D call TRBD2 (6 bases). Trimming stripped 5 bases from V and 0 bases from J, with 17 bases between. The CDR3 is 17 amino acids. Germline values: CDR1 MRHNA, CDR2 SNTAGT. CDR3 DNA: TGTGCCAGCAGTCCGACCGGGACTCCGAGCTCCTACAATGAGCAGTTCTTC. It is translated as CASSPTGTPSSYNEQFF.

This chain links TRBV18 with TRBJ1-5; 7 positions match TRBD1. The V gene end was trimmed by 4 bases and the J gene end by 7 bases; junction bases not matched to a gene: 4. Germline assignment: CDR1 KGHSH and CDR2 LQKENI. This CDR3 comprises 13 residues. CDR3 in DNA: TGTGCCAGCTCACGACAGGGCGGACAGCCCCAGCATTTT. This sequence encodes CASSRQGGQPQHF.

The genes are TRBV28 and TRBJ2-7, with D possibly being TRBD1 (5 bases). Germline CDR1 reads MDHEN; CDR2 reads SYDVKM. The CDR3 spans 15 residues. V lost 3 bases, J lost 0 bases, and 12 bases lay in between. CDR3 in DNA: TGTGCCAGCAGTTTGGGTGGGGCAAGCTCCTACGAGCAGTACTTC. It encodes CASSLGGASSYEQYF.

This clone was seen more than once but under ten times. The CDR3 bases are TGTGTCGGGTTTAGGGACAGCCTCATCTATGGCTACACCTTC. This codes for CVGFRDSLIYGYTF. This chain links TRBV27 with TRBJ1-2, with 7 bases that match TRBD1. The germline CDR1 and CDR2 sequences are MNHEY and SMNVEV (reference sequence). CDR3 length: 14 amino acids.

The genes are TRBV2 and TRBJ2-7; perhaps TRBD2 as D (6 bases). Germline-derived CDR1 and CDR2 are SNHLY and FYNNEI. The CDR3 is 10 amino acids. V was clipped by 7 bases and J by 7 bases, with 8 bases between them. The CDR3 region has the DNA TGTGCCAGCACGGGAGTGGAGCAGTACTTC. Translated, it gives CASTGVEQYF. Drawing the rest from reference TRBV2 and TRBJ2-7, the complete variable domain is EPEVTQTPSHQVTQMGQEVILRCVPISNHLYFYWYRQILGQKVEFLVSFYNNEISEKSEIFDDQFSVERPDGSNFTLKIRSTKLEDSAMYFCASTGVEQYFGPGTRLTVT.

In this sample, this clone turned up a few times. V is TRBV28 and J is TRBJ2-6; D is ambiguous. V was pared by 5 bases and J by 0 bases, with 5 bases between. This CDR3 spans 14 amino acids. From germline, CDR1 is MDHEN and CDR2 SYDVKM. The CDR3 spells CASSPASGANVLTF. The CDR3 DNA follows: TGTGCCAGCAGTCCCGCCTCTGGGGCCAACGTCCTGACTTTC.

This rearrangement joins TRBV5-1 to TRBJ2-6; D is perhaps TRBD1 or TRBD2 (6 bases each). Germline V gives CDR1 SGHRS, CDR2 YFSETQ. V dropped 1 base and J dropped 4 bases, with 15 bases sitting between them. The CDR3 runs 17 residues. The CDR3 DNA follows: TGCGCCAGCAGCTTGAACAGGGACTCTCTGGGGGCCAACGTCCTGACTTTC. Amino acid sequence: CASSLNRDSLGANVLTF. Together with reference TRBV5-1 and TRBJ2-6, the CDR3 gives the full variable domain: KAGVTQTPRYLIKTRGQQVTLSCSPISGHRSVSWYQQTPGQGLQFLFEYFSETQRNKGNFPGRFSGRQFSNSRSEMNVSTLELGDSALYLCASSLNRDSLGANVLTFGAGSRLTVL.

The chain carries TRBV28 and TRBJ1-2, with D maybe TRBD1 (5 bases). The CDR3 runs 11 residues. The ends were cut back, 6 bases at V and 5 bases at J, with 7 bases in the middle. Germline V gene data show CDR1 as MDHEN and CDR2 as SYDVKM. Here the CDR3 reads CASSRQYGYTF. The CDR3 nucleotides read TGTGCCAGCAGCAGACAGTATGGCTACACCTTC.

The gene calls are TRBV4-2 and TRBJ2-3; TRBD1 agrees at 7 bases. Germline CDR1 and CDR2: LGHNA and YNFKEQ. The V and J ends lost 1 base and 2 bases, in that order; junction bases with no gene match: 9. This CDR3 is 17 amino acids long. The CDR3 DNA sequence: TGTGCCAGCAGCCAAGCCCCGACAGGGTCTGCCACAGATACGCAGTATTTT. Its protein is CASSQAPTGSATDTQYF.

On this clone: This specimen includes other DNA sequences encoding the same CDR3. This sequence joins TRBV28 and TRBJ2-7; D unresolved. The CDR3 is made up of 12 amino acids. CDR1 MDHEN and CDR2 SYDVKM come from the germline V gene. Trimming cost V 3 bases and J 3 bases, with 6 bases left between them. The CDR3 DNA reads TGTGCCAGCAGTTTGAAGGGCTACGAGCAGTACTTC. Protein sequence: CASSLKGYEQYF.

The chain's CDR3 is CASRRGPNTGELFF. CDR3 in DNA: TGTGCCAGCCGGAGAGGCCCGAACACCGGGGAGCTGTTTTTT. This chain uses TRBV28 with TRBJ2-2; D ambiguous. V lost 8 bases, J lost 0 bases, and 10 bases lay in between. CDR1 and CDR2 from the germline V gene are MDHEN and SYDVKM. The CDR3 contains 14 residues.

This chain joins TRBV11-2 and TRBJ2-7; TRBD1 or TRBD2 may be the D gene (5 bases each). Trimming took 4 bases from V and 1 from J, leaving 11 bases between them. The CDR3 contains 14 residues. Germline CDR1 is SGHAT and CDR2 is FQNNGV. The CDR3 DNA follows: TGTGCCAGCAGCTCCCAATGGGGGTCCTACGAGCAGTACTTC. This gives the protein CASSSQWGSYEQYF. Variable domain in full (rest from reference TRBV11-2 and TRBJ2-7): EAGVAQSPRYKIIEKRQSVAFWCNPISGHATLYWYQQILGQGPKLLIQFQNNGVVDDSQLPKDRFSAERLKGVDSTLKIQPAKLEDSAVYLCASSSQWGSYEQYFGPGTRLTVT.

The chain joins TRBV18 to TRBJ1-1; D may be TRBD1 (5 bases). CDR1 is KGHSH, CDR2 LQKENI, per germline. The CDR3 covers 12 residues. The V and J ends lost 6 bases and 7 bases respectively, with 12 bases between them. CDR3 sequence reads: CASSPGAGEAFF. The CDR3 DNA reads TGTGCCAGCTCGCCCGGGGCGGGTGAAGCTTTCTTT.

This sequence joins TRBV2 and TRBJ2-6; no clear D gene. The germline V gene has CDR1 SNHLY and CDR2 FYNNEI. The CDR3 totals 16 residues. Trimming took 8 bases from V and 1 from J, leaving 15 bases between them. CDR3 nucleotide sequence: TGTGCCAGCGAGCTGGTCCCCCTTTCTGGGGCCAACGTCCTGACTTTC. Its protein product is CASELVPLSGANVLTF.

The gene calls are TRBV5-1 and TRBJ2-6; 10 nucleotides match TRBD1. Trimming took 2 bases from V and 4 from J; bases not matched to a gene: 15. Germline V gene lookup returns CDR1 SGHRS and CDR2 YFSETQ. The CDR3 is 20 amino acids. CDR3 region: CASSFRQGAPQRPGANVLTF. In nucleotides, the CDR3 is TGCGCCAGCAGCTTTCGACAGGGGGCTCCCCAAAGACCCGGGGCCAACGTCCTGACTTTC.

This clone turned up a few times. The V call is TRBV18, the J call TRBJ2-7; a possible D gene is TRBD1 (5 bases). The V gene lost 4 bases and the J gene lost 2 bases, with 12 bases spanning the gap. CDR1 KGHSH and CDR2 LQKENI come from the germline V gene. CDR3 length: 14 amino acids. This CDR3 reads CASSLGAQTYEQYF. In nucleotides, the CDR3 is TGTGCCAGCTCACTAGGGGCCCAAACCTACGAGCAGTACTTC.

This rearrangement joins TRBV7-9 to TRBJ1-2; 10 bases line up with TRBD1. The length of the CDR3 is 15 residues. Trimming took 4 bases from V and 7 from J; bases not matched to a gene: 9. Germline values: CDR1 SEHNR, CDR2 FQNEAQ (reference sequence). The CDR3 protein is CASSSWTGGTSGYTF. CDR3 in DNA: TGTGCCAGCAGCTCCTGGACAGGGGGAACGTCTGGCTACACCTTC. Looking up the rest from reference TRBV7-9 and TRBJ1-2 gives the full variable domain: DTGVSQNPRHKITKRGQNVTFRCDPISEHNRLYWYRQTLGQGPEFLTYFQNEAQLEKSRLLSDRFSAERPKGSFSTLEIQRTEQGDSAMYLCASSSWTGGTSGYTFGSGTRLTVV.

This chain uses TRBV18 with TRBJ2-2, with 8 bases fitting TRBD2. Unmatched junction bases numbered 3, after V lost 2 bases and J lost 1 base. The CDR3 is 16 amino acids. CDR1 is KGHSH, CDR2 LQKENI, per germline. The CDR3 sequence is CASSPSGLGNTGELFF. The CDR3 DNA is TGTGCCAGCTCACCATCGGGACTAGGGAACACCGGGGAGCTGTTTTTT.

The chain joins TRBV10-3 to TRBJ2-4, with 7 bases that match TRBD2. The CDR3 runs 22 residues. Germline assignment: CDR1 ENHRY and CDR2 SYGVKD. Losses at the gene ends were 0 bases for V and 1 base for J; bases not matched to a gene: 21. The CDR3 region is CAISESFLGRGNDGLAKNIQYF. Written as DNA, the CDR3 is TGTGCCATCAGTGAGTCATTCTTGGGGCGGGGGAATGATGGATTGGCCAAAAACATTCAGTACTTC.